The present T cell receptor (beta chain) was sequenced within a study of T cell changes during pregnancy in multiple sclerosis. The protocol was immunoSEQ multiplex PCR, while the TCRdb copy is restricted to in-frame clones and leaves out a portion. The repertoire has roughly 40,000 clones, 91% of them found once; the top ten carry about 0.5%. Germline V gives CDR1 SEHNR, CDR2 FQNEAQ (reference sequence). V dropped 3 bases and J dropped 1 base, with 11 bases sitting between them. This CDR3 region has 15 residues. The sequences come from CD4+ T cells from peripheral blood mononuclear cells, collected in the second trimester of pregnancy. V is TRBV7-9 and J is TRBJ2-3; D perhaps matches TRBD1 (6 bases). This receptor was obtained from a female donor in good health, enrolled as a control in a pregnancy study. As DNA, the CDR3 is TGTGCCAGCAGCTTCGCCGAGGGGGGCACAGATACGCAGTATTTT. Its translation is CASSFAEGGTDTQYF. Drawing the rest from reference TRBV7-9 and TRBJ2-3, the complete variable domain is DTGVSQNPRHKITKRGQNVTFRCDPISEHNRLYWYRQTLGQGPEFLTYFQNEAQLEKSRLLSDRFSAERPKGSFSTLEIQRTEQGDSAMYLCASSFAEGGTDTQYFGPGTRLTVL.